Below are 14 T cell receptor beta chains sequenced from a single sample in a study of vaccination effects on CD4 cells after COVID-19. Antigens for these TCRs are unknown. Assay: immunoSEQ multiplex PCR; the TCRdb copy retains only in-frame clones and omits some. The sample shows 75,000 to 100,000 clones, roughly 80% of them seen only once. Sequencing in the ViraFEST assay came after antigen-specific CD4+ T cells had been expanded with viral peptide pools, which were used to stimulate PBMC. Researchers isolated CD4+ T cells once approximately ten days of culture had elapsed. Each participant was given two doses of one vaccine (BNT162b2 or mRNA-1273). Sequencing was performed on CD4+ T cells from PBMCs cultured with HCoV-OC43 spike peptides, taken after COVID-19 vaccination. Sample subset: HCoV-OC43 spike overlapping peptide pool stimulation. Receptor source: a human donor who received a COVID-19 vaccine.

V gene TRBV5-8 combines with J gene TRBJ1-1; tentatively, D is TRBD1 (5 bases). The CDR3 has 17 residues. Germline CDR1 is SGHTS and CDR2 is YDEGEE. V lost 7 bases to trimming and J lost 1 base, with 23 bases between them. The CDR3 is CASPEGMRGLTNTEAFF. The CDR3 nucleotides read TGTGCCAGCCCAGAGGGGATGCGGGGGTTAACGAACACTGAAGCTTTCTTT.

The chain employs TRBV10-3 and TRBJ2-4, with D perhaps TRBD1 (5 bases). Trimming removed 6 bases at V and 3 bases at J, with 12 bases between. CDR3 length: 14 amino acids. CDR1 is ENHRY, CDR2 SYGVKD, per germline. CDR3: CAIRGDMIKNIQYF. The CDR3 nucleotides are TGTGCCATCAGAGGGGATATGATCAAAAACATTCAGTACTTC.

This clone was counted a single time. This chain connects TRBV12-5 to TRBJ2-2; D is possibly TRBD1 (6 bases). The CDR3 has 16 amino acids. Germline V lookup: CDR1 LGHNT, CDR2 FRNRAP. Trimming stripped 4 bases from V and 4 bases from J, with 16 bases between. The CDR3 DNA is TGTGCTAGTGGTTCGCCGCTGGGGGCGGGCACCGGGGAGCTGTTTTTT. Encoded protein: CASGSPLGAGTGELFF.

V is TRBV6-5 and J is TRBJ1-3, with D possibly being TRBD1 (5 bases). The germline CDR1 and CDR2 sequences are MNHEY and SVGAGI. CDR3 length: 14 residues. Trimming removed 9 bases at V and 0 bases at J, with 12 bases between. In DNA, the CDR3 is TGTGCCAGGGGGGGGGTTAACTCTGGAAACACCATATATTTT. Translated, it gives CARGGVNSGNTIYF.

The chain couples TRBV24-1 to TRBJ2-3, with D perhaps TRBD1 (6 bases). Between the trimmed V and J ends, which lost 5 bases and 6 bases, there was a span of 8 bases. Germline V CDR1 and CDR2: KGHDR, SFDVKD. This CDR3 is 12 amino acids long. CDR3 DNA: TGTGCCACCAGTGTAACAGGGGATACGCAGTATTTT. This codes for CATSVTGDTQYF.

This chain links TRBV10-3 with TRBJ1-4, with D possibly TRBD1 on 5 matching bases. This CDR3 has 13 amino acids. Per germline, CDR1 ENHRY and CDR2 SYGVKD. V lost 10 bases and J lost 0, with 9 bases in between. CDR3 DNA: TGTGCCACTGGGGGTGCAACTAATGAAAAACTGTTTTTT. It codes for CATGGATNEKLFF.

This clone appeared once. CDR3 in DNA: TGCGCCAGCAGCTTTTCCGGGACTAGCCAAGAGACCCAGTACTTC. Its protein product is CASSFSGTSQETQYF. The chain joins TRBV5-1 to TRBJ2-5, with TRBD2 matching over 8 bases. V lost 2 bases, J lost 1 base, and 4 bases stayed unmatched. The CDR3 extends over 15 amino acids. CDR1 and CDR2 (germline): SGHRS, YFSETQ. Complete variable domain (other parts from reference TRBV5-1 and TRBJ2-5): KAGVTQTPRYLIKTRGQQVTLSCSPISGHRSVSWYQQTPGQGLQFLFEYFSETQRNKGNFPGRFSGRQFSNSRSEMNVSTLELGDSALYLCASSFSGTSQETQYFGPGTRLLVL.

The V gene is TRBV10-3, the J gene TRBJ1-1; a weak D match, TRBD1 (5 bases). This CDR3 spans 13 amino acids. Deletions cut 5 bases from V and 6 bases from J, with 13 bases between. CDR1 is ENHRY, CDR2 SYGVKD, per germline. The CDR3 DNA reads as TGTGCCATCAGTTATCCAGGGCGCGCTGAAGCTTTCTTT. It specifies CAISYPGRAEAFF.

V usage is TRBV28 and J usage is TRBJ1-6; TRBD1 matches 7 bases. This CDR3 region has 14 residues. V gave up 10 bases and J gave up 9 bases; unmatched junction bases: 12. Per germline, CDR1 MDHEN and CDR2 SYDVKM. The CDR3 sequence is CANKRQGSASPLHF. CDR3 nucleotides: TGTGCCAACAAGCGACAGGGATCCGCTTCACCCCTCCACTTT. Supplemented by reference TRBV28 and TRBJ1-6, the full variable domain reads DVKVTQSSRYLVKRTGEKVFLECVQDMDHENMFWYRQDPGLGLRLIYFSYDVKMKEKGDIPEGYSVSREKKERFSLILESASTNQTSMYLCANKRQGSASPLHFGNGTRLTVT.

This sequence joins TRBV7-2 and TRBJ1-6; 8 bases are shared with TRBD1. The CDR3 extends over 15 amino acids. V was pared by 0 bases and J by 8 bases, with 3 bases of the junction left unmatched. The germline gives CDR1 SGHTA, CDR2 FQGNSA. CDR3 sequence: CASSLAGTGYSPLHF. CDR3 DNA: TGTGCCAGCAGCTTAGCTGGGACAGGTTATTCACCCCTCCACTTT.

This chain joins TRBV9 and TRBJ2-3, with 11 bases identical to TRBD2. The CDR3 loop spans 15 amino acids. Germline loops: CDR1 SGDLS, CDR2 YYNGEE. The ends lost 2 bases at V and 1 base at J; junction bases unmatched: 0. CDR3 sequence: CASSVGLAGTDTQYF. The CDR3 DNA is TGTGCCAGCAGCGTGGGACTAGCGGGCACAGATACGCAGTATTTT.

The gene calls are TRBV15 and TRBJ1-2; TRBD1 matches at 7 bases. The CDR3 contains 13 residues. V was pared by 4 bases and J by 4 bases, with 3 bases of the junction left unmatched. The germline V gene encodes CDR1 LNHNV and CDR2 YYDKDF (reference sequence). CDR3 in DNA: TGTGCCACCAGCAAGGGGGCTAGCTATGGCTACACCTTC. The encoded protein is CATSKGASYGYTF.

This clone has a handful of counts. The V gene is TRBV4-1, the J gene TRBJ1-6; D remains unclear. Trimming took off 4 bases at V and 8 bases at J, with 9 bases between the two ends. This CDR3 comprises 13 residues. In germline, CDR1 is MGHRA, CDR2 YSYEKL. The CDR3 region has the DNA TGCGCCAGCAGCCGAGAGGGAGATTCACCCCTCCACTTT. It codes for CASSREGDSPLHF.

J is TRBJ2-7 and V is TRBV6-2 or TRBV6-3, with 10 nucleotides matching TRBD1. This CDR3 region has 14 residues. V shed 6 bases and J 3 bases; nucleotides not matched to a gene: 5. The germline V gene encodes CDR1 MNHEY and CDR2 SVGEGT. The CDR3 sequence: CASSRTGGNYEQYV. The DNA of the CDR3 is TGTGCCAGCAGCCGGACAGGGGGGAACTACGAGCAGTACGTC.